Below, 11 T cell receptor beta chains from the same sample are listed, as sequenced in a study of shared clonotypes between healthy human individuals. Profiling relied on immunoSEQ multiplex PCR, and the TCRdb table lists in-frame clones only, not all of them. Of more than 400,000 clones in the sample, 90% to 96% were seen once. Sequencing used naive CD4+ T cells sorted from blood. Subset denoted: CD45RA+ positively selected. The receptors derive from a young woman in good health.

J is TRBJ2-7 and V is TRBV6-6, with 8 bases identical to TRBD2. J was trimmed by 11 bases and V by 6 bases; bases with no gene match: 15. Germline values: CDR1 MNHNY, CDR2 SVGAGI (reference sequence). This CDR3 has 14 amino acids. This chain's CDR3 is CASSTLAEAPVKYF. As DNA, the CDR3 is TGTGCCAGCAGCACACTAGCGGAGGCCCCCGTTAAGTACTTC.

The chain is built from TRBV6-5 and TRBJ1-2; D not resolved. Germline CDR1 MNHEY, CDR2 SVGAGI. The CDR3 is made up of 10 amino acids. Trimming pared 6 bases from V and 6 bases from J, leaving 5 bases between. The CDR3 protein is CASSPDGYTF. The CDR3 region has the DNA TGTGCCAGCAGCCCTGATGGCTACACCTTC.

The chain has TRBV6-1 and TRBJ1-4; TRBD1 matches 8 bases. The V gene's germline CDR1 is MNHNS and CDR2 SASEGT. The V segment lost 6 bases and the J segment 8 bases; nucleotides outside the gene matches: 8. CDR3 length: 14 residues. The CDR3 loop is CASRKDRGREKLFF. In DNA form, the CDR3 reads TGTGCCAGCAGGAAAGACAGGGGACGCGAAAAACTGTTTTTT.

The chain links TRBV5-4 to TRBJ1-4; no definite D call. Germline loops: CDR1 SGHNT, CDR2 YYREEE (reference sequence). The CDR3 spans 13 residues. The V gene lost 5 bases and the J gene lost 8 bases, with 13 bases spanning the gap. This CDR3 is CASSFIPGEKLFF. The CDR3 coding sequence is TGTGCCAGCAGTTTTATCCCCGGCGAAAAACTGTTTTTT.

The V and J genes are TRBV19 and TRBJ1-2; D gene ambiguous. Trimming removed 5 bases at V and 2 bases at J, with 6 bases between. The CDR3 runs to 12 residues. Germline CDR1 and CDR2: LNHDA and SQIVND (reference sequence). In DNA form, the CDR3 reads TGTGCCAGTAGTCAGAACAACTATGGCTACACCTTC. Translating gives CASSQNNYGYTF.

The gene calls are TRBV6-5 and TRBJ2-5; 8 bases fit TRBD2. Germline CDR1 MNHEY, CDR2 SVGAGI. This CDR3 region has 13 residues. Germline trimming cut 9 bases from V and 3 bases from J; bases unmatched to any gene: 6. CDR3 residues: CASHGLAEETQYF. CDR3 DNA sequence: TGTGCCAGTCACGGACTAGCTGAAGAGACCCAGTACTTC.

The V call is TRBV28, the J call TRBJ2-7; perhaps TRBD1 as D (5 bases). This CDR3 is 15 amino acids long. Germline loops: CDR1 MDHEN, CDR2 SYDVKM. V was clipped by 3 bases and J by 0 bases, with 12 bases between them. The chain's CDR3 is CASSLAWGSSYEQYF. CDR3 DNA sequence: TGTGCCAGCAGTTTGGCCTGGGGCAGCTCCTACGAGCAGTACTTC.

The genes are TRBV30 and TRBJ2-1; a possible D gene is TRBD2 (8 bases). V was clipped by 5 bases and J by 8 bases, with 22 bases between them. The CDR3 length is 15 residues. Germline V lookup: CDR1 GTSNPN, CDR2 SVGIG (reference sequence). The CDR3 nucleotides read TGTGCCTGGCAGGGGGGAAGCGGGAGTTGGGATGAGCAGTTCTTC. Translated: CAWQGGSGSWDEQFF.

The chain employs TRBV2 and TRBJ2-1, with a weak D call TRBD2 (5 bases). V gave up 6 bases and J gave up 8 bases, with 14 bases separating them. Per germline, CDR1 SNHLY and CDR2 FYNNEI. This CDR3 has 13 amino acids. DNA for the CDR3: TGTGCCAGCAGAGAACCCGTGAGGGATGAGCAGTTCTTC. Translated: CASREPVRDEQFF.

This chain joins TRBV10-1 and TRBJ2-5, with 8 bases fitting TRBD1. The DNA end favors TRBJ2-7, so the J call may be wrong. This CDR3 spans 12 amino acids. Germline CDR1 and CDR2: WNHNN and SYGVQD (reference sequence). The CDR3 sequence: CASSRTGPEQYF. The CDR3 coding sequence is TGCGCCAGCAGTAGGACAGGGCCCGAGCAGTACTTC.

This sequence joins TRBV7-2 and TRBJ2-7, with TRBD1 matching 10 bases. The CDR3 is 15 amino acids. The germline gives CDR1 SGHTA, CDR2 FQGNSA. After removal of 4 bases from V and 1 base from J, the junction contained 4 bases not matched to a gene. The CDR3 region has the DNA TGTGCCAGCAGCTCTAGGACAGGGGGTTCCTACGAGCAGTACTTC. This codes for CASSSRTGGSYEQYF.